One and the same sample provided the 11 T cell receptor beta chains below, sequenced in a study of blood T cell repertoires in COVID-19. Some clones are missing from TCRdb's copy, which holds only in-frame ones; the method was immunoSEQ multiplex PCR. The repertoire holds roughly 41,000 clones, with nearly 90% as singletons. The sequencing sample was made of peripheral blood. Receptor source: a man in his 60s with acute or convalescent COVID-19.

This chain connects TRBV2 to TRBJ2-1, with D maybe TRBD1 (5 bases). The CDR3 extends over 14 amino acids. CDR1 SNHLY and CDR2 FYNNEI come from the germline V gene. Deletions cut 8 bases from V and 7 bases from J, with 18 bases between. The CDR3: CASDTLDSYNEQFF. The CDR3 region has the DNA TGTGCCAGCGATACCCTTGACAGTTATAATGAGCAGTTCTTC. The entire variable domain, with the rest obtained from reference TRBV2 and TRBJ2-1, is as follows: EPEVTQTPSHQVTQMGQEVILRCVPISNHLYFYWYRQILGQKVEFLVSFYNNEISEKSEIFDDQFSVERPDGSNFTLKIRSTKLEDSAMYFCASDTLDSYNEQFFGPGTRLTVL.

The chain combines TRBV7-8 with TRBJ2-1; D remains ambiguous. CDR1 SGHVS and CDR2 FQNEAQ come from the germline V gene. CDR3 length: 14 amino acids. V was cut by 1 base and J by 5 bases, with 9 bases left in between. CDR3 sequence: CASSLDEANNEQFF. The CDR3 DNA reads TGTGCCAGCAGCTTAGATGAGGCGAACAATGAGCAGTTCTTC.

The rearrangement links TRBV20-1 to TRBJ2-1, with D possibly TRBD2 on 5 matching bases. CDR3 length: 11 residues. Germline CDR1 is DFQATT and CDR2 is SNEGSKA (reference sequence). The V gene lost 6 bases and the J gene lost 9 bases, with 12 bases spanning the gap. The CDR3 DNA sequence: TGCAGTGCGGCAATAGGAGGTGAGCAGTTCTTC. Translated: CSAAIGGEQFF.

The V gene is TRBV4-2, the J gene TRBJ1-1, with a weak D call TRBD1 (6 bases). V lost 1 base and J 11 bases, leaving 20 bases between the germline ends. Germline-derived CDR1 and CDR2 are LGHNA and YNFKEQ. The CDR3 length is 15 residues. CDR3 sequence: CASSQGQTLTGLAFF. In DNA form, the CDR3 reads TGTGCCAGCAGCCAAGGCCAAACGCTTACAGGGTTGGCTTTCTTT.

The chain employs TRBV7-8 and TRBJ1-2, with D unclear. V lost 5 bases and J lost 2, with 15 bases in between. The CDR3 is 15 residues long. Germline lookup yields CDR1 SGHVS and CDR2 FQNEAQ. CDR3 DNA: TGTGCCAGCAGCCCGCTGGGAGGCACAAACTATGGCTACACCTTC. It is translated as CASSPLGGTNYGYTF.

This chain joins TRBV5-5 and TRBJ2-5; perhaps TRBD1 as D (5 bases). Germline lookup yields CDR1 SGHKS and CDR2 YYEKEE (reference sequence). V was shortened by 2 bases and J by 2 bases, with 16 bases between the two germline ends. The CDR3 sequence is 16 residues long. The CDR3 protein is CASSLTGETFQETQYF. The DNA for the CDR3 is TGTGCCAGCAGCTTAACAGGCGAAACCTTTCAAGAGACCCAGTACTTC.

The chain recombines TRBV18 with TRBJ1-3, with 7 bases matching TRBD1. This CDR3 is built from 17 residues. The germline CDR1 and CDR2 sequences are KGHSH and LQKENI. V shed 0 bases and J 2 bases; nucleotides not matched to a gene: 7. The CDR3: CASSPPTGTVTGNTIYF. The DNA of the CDR3 is TGTGCCAGCTCACCACCGACAGGGACCGTCACTGGAAACACCATATATTTT.

The chain carries TRBV5-1 and TRBJ2-2, with 11 bases aligning to TRBD2. V shed 4 bases and J 4 bases; nucleotides not matched to a gene: 6. Germline V gene lookup returns CDR1 SGHRS and CDR2 YFSETQ. There are 16 residues in the CDR3. CDR3 protein: CASSILAGGRTGELFF. CDR3 coding DNA: TGCGCCAGCAGCATTCTAGCGGGGGGCCGCACCGGGGAGCTGTTTTTT. The whole variable domain, remainder taken from reference TRBV5-1 and TRBJ2-2, is KAGVTQTPRYLIKTRGQQVTLSCSPISGHRSVSWYQQTPGQGLQFLFEYFSETQRNKGNFPGRFSGRQFSNSRSEMNVSTLELGDSALYLCASSILAGGRTGELFFGEGSRLTVL.

The gene calls are TRBV2 and TRBJ1-2; 8 bases agree with TRBD1. CDR3 length: 14 amino acids. Germline V gene lookup returns CDR1 SNHLY and CDR2 FYNNEI. V shed 3 bases and J 6 bases; nucleotides not matched to a gene: 6. CDR3 DNA: TGTGCCAGCAGTGAGGCAGGGGGCACGGATGGCTACACCTTC. Amino acids: CASSEAGGTDGYTF.

CDR3 protein: CASSPTETGVEQFF. As DNA, the CDR3 is TGCGCCAGCAGCCCGACCGAGACAGGGGTTGAGCAGTTCTTC. This chain connects TRBV5-1 to TRBJ2-1; 8 bases are a match to TRBD1. CDR3 size: 14 residues. Losses at the gene ends were 4 bases for V and 9 bases for J; bases not matched to a gene: 9. Germline V gene lookup returns CDR1 SGHRS and CDR2 YFSETQ.

The rearrangement uses TRBV29-1 and TRBJ1-5; D gene unclear. V shed 4 bases and J shed 3 bases, with 10 bases lying between them. The germline V gene encodes CDR1 SQVTM and CDR2 ANQGSEA. CDR3 length: 13 residues. The CDR3 loop is CSVGPADNQPQHF. The CDR3 nucleotides read TGCAGCGTTGGGCCAGCGGACAATCAGCCCCAGCATTTT.